These T cell receptor beta chains were read from a single sample in a study of shared clonotypes between healthy human individuals. Clones were read by immunoSEQ multiplex PCR, and TCRdb kept only the in-frame ones, dropping some. The sample shows roughly 530,000 clones, about 95% of them seen only once. The sample was naive CD4+ T cells sorted from blood. These TCRs come from a woman aged 30 to 39 in good health. CDR3s include the opening cysteine and the closing phenylalanine or tryptophan. Fields, in order: J gene, CDR3 length, V gene, D gene, clone size, CDR3 DNA, CDR3 protein. D genes are given only for firm matches. Part of the rows lack a size; the others show once, few, many or a class for expanded clones.

>TRBJ1-2|14|TRBV2|-|-
TGTGCCAGCAGTGAAGGGGAGGATTGGAGTGGCTACACCTTC
CASSEGEDWSGYTF
>TRBJ2-7|14|TRBV6-1|TRBD2|-
TGTGCCAGCCGTCGAGCGGGAGAATCCGGCGAGCAGTACTTC
CASRRAGESGEQYF
>TRBJ2-7|12|TRBV13|-|few
TGTGCCAGCAGAGGACACTCCTACGAGCAGTACTTC
CASRGHSYEQYF
>TRBJ2-7|16|TRBV7-9|TRBD2|-
TGTGCCAGCAGCTTAGTGGGCGGGAGCTCTTCCTACGAGCAGTACTTC
CASSLVGGSSSYEQYF
>TRBJ2-1|16|TRBV18|TRBD1|once
TGTGCCAGCTCACCACCGGGACAGAGCTCCTACAATGAGCAGTTCTTC
CASSPPGQSSYNEQFF
>TRBJ2-3|17|TRBV4-3|-|-
TGCGCCAGCAGCCAAGACCGTGGGTCGAGGTTCACAGATACGCAGTATTTT
CASSQDRGSRFTDTQYF
>TRBJ1-6|13|TRBV28|TRBD1|-
TGTGCCAGCAGCACCGGACAGGGGCCCAACTTTCACTTT
CASSTGQGPNFHF
>TRBJ1-5|15|TRBV28|-|-
TGTGCCAGCAGCATGGACGGGATTAGCAATCAGCCCCAGCATTTT
CASSMDGISNQPQHF
>TRBJ2-7|17|TRBV11-2|TRBD2|-
TGTGCCAGCAGCTTAGCCGCGCTAGCGGAGCGCTCCTACGAGCAGTACTTC
CASSLAALAERSYEQYF
>TRBJ2-3|16|TRBV19|-|-
TGTGCCAGTAGTATTGCACGGCACGACAGCACAGATACGCAGTATTTT
CASSIARHDSTDTQYF
>TRBJ2-7|14|TRBV27|TRBD2|-
TGTGCCAGCAGACGTCGGACTAGCGGCTACGAGCAGTACTTC
CASRRRTSGYEQYF